What follows are 20 T cell receptor beta chains derived from one specimen sequenced in a study of shared clonotypes between healthy human individuals. Assay used: immunoSEQ multiplex PCR; TCRdb lists only in-frame clones, some missing. The sample carries more than 2,000,000 clones, just over 90% recorded once. What was sequenced was naive CD4+ T cells sorted from blood. Subset specified: CD45RA+ positively selected. These receptors were obtained from a man younger than 35 in good health.

The chain carries TRBV5-1 and TRBJ2-7; no reliable D call. The germline V gene encodes CDR1 SGHRS and CDR2 YFSETQ. The CDR3 sequence is 14 residues long. V lost 0 bases, J lost 2 bases, and 9 bases lay in between. The CDR3 bases are TGCGCCAGCAGCTTGGGAGGAGCCCCCTACGAGCAGTACTTC. Residues: CASSLGGAPYEQYF.

Concerning this clone: Other DNA sequences in the same sample also yield this CDR3. The chain combines TRBV18 with TRBJ1-2; possible D gene TRBD1, 5 bases. Trimming removed 0 bases at V and 5 bases at J, with 13 bases between. This CDR3 has 15 amino acids. In germline, CDR1 is KGHSH, CDR2 LQKENI. The CDR3 loop reads CASSPPSGGNYGYTF. The CDR3 DNA reads TGTGCCAGCTCACCACCGTCCGGGGGGAATTATGGCTACACCTTC.

The gene calls are TRBV10-3 and TRBJ2-7, with 7 bases matching TRBD2. The trim removed 0 bases at V and 3 bases at J, leaving 2 bases unmatched. CDR1 and CDR2 from the germline V gene are ENHRY and SYGVKD. This CDR3 is built from 14 residues. CDR3 nucleotide sequence: TGTGCCATCAGTGAGTCTGCGGGGGACTACGAGCAGTACTTC. It yields the protein CAISESAGDYEQYF.

In DNA form, the CDR3 reads TGTGCCAGCTCACCACCAGGGACAGGGTCATTACCCGACTATGGCTACACCTTC. Protein product: CASSPPGTGSLPDYGYTF. The V call is TRBV18, the J call TRBJ1-2; 9 bases align to TRBD1. The V segment lost 0 bases and the J segment 3 bases; nucleotides outside the gene matches: 11. CDR1 and CDR2 from the germline V gene are KGHSH and LQKENI. This CDR3 region has 18 residues.

The sample holds one count of this clone. DNA for the CDR3: TGTGCCAGCAGCTCCCGACTAGCTTCCCTTCGAGATACGCAGTATTTT. Residues: CASSSRLASLRDTQYF. The chain is built from TRBV5-4 and TRBJ2-3, with TRBD2 matching over 7 bases. The CDR3 is made up of 16 amino acids. V shed 3 bases, J shed 5 bases, and the junction held 12 bases outside the gene matches. Germline-derived CDR1 and CDR2 are SGHNT and YYREEE (reference sequence). The variable domain in full, with the rest retrieved from reference TRBV5-4 and TRBJ2-3, is ETGVTQSPTHLIKTRGQQVTLRCSSQSGHNTVSWYQQALGQGPQFIFQYYREEENGRGNFPPRFSGLQFPNYSSELNVNALELDDSALYLCASSSRLASLRDTQYFGPGTRLTVL.

The chain uses TRBV6-6 and TRBJ2-5; 10 bases are shared with TRBD1. V shed 2 bases, J shed 2 bases, and the junction held 5 bases outside the gene matches. The CDR3 contains 16 residues. Germline V CDR1 and CDR2: MNHNY, SVGAGI (reference sequence). The CDR3, as DNA: TGTGCCAGCAGTTACCCCGGACAGGGGGGACAAGAGACCCAGTACTTC. Its protein is CASSYPGQGGQETQYF.

In nucleotides, the CDR3 is TGCGCCAGCAGCTCTAGCGGGAGGATGATCGGGGAGCTGTTTTTT. As protein: CASSSSGRMIGELFF. The J gene is TRBJ2-2, the V gene TRBV5-1; 11 bases match TRBD2. This CDR3 contains 15 residues. The V gene's germline CDR1 is SGHRS and CDR2 YFSETQ. Trimming at V came to 3 bases and at J to 7 bases, leaving 5 bases not matched to a gene.

This clone has only a few counts. Within the sample, other DNA sequences also encode this same CDR3. The chain uses TRBV7-2 and TRBJ1-5; D unresolved. This CDR3 contains 12 residues. Germline V gene lookup returns CDR1 SGHTA and CDR2 FQGNSA. V was trimmed by 5 bases and J by 4 bases, leaving 6 bases between them. The CDR3 sequence: CASSSRNQPQHF. CDR3 in DNA: TGTGCCAGCAGCAGCCGTAATCAGCCCCAGCATTTT.

The J gene is TRBJ1-2, the V gene TRBV30; maybe TRBD1 (5 bases). CDR3 length: 14 amino acids. The germline gives CDR1 GTSNPN, CDR2 SVGIG (reference sequence). Trimming removed 5 bases from V and 8 bases from J, with 21 bases in between. CDR3 bases: TGTGCCTGGGAATCCCATGGCGGGGGTGAAGGCTACACCTTC. It specifies CAWESHGGGEGYTF. Combining the CDR3 with reference TRBV30 and TRBJ1-2 gives the whole variable domain SQTIHQWPATLVQPVGSPLSLECTVEGTSNPNLYWYRQAAGRGLQLLFYSVGIGQISSEVPQNLSASRPQDRQFILSSKKLLLSDSGFYLCAWESHGGGEGYTFGSGTRLTVV.

The chain has TRBV27 and TRBJ2-1; a weak D match, TRBD2 (5 bases). Trimming removed 2 bases from V and 11 bases from J, with 7 bases in between. This CDR3 comprises 11 residues. Germline V gene sequence: CDR1 MNHEY, CDR2 SMNVEV (reference sequence). The chain's CDR3 is CASSLAGKQFF. The CDR3, as DNA: TGTGCCAGCAGTTTAGCGGGTAAGCAGTTCTTC.

The gene calls are TRBV5-1 and TRBJ2-2, with TRBD2 as a possible D gene (5 bases). The CDR3 runs 19 residues. Germline lookup yields CDR1 SGHRS and CDR2 YFSETQ. V was clipped by 0 bases and J by 0 bases, with 18 bases between them. DNA of the CDR3: TGCGCCAGCAGCTTGGCGATTCTTGGCGGGCCAGCGAACACCGGGGAGCTGTTTTTT. This gives the protein CASSLAILGGPANTGELFF.

This clone showed up just once. V usage is TRBV25-1 and J usage is TRBJ2-1; 11 bases agree with TRBD1. Per the germline V gene, CDR1 is MGHDK and CDR2 is SYGVNS. The CDR3 runs 13 residues. Trimming at V came to 6 bases and at J to 10 bases, leaving 5 bases not matched to a gene. The CDR3 DNA follows: TGTGCCAGCAGCTGGACAGGGGGCAAGGAGCAGTTCTTC. As protein: CASSWTGGKEQFF.

The chain is built from TRBV11-1 and TRBJ1-5, with 8 nucleotides matching TRBD1. Per the germline V gene, CDR1 is SGHAT and CDR2 is FQDESV (reference sequence). The trim removed 6 bases at V and 1 base at J, leaving 5 bases unmatched. The CDR3 is made up of 15 amino acids. This CDR3 is CASSPGGESNQPQHF. The CDR3, as DNA: TGTGCCAGCAGTCCAGGGGGCGAAAGCAATCAGCCCCAGCATTTT.

This chain joins TRBV21-1 and TRBJ1-6; the table's TRBD1 call for D was not verified on the DNA. TRBV21-1 is annotated as a pseudogene. The CDR3 totals 19 residues. The CDR3 sequence: CASSNLQGAEDSYNSPLHF. CDR3 nucleotide sequence: TGTGCCAGCAGCAATCTACAGGGGGCGGAGGATTCCTATAATTCACCCCTCCACTTT.

J is TRBJ2-3 and V is TRBV20-1, with 8 bases lining up with TRBD1. V was pared by 8 bases and J by 6 bases, with 4 bases of the junction left unmatched. CDR1 and CDR2 (germline): DFQATT, SNEGSKA (reference sequence). The CDR3 loop spans 11 amino acids. CDR3 DNA: TGCAGTAGGTACAGGGGGGATACGCAGTATTTT. Protein: CSRYRGDTQYF.

The V and J genes are TRBV11-1 and TRBJ2-7; D call uncertain. Germline V gene lookup returns CDR1 SGHAT and CDR2 FQDESV (reference sequence). The CDR3 is made up of 14 amino acids. V lost 5 bases to trimming and J lost 6 bases, with 17 bases between them. In DNA, the CDR3 is TGTGCCAGCAGCCCAATGGGCCCCTCCCTCGAGCAGTACTTC. Translated, it gives CASSPMGPSLEQYF. Supplemented by reference TRBV11-1 and TRBJ2-7, the full variable domain reads EAEVAQSPRYKITEKSQAVAFWCDPISGHATLYWYRQILGQGPELLVQFQDESVVDDSQLPKDRFSAERLKGVDSTLKIQPAELGDSAMYLCASSPMGPSLEQYFGPGTRLTVT.

The chain couples TRBV19 to TRBJ1-2; no firm D call. V lost 0 bases and J lost 10, with 12 bases in between. CDR3 length: 13 amino acids. In germline, CDR1 is LNHDA, CDR2 SQIVND (reference sequence). In DNA, the CDR3 is TGTGCCAGTAGTATAGACTCAGATGGACTCTACACCTTC. This codes for CASSIDSDGLYTF.

The chain couples TRBV7-9 to TRBJ1-2; 8 nucleotides line up with TRBD1. This CDR3 has 14 amino acids. V dropped 3 bases and J dropped 7; count of bases not matched to a gene: 7. CDR1 is SEHNR, CDR2 FQNEAQ, per germline (reference sequence). CDR3 DNA: TGTGCCAGCAGCTTCAGACAGGGGAGTGCTGGCTACACCTTC. The encoded protein is CASSFRQGSAGYTF.

This clone was seen a few times. The chain carries TRBV7-9 and TRBJ1-1; D perhaps matches TRBD1 (5 bases). V was shortened by 2 bases and J by 2 bases, with 9 bases between the two germline ends. This CDR3 comprises 14 residues. Germline assignment: CDR1 SEHNR and CDR2 FQNEAQ (reference sequence). Here the CDR3 reads CASSLPQGNTEAFF. The CDR3 nucleotides are TGTGCCAGCAGCTTACCTCAGGGTAACACTGAAGCTTTCTTT.

This sequence joins TRBV4-3 and TRBJ2-2, with TRBD1 as a possible D gene (5 bases). Germline loops: CDR1 LGHNA, CDR2 YSLEER. This CDR3 comprises 14 residues. V lost 2 bases, J lost 6 bases, and 10 bases lay in between. The CDR3 here is CASSQRGRPGELFF. The CDR3 DNA follows: TGCGCCAGCAGCCAAAGGGGTCGTCCCGGGGAGCTGTTTTTT.